What follows are 13 T cell receptor beta chains derived from one specimen sequenced in a study of blood T cell repertoires in COVID-19. TCRdb keeps only in-frame clones here, not all; method: immunoSEQ multiplex PCR. The table lists some 150,000 clones, under 85% of them singletons, with roughly 8.3% in the top ten. Input material: peripheral blood. The receptors stem from a woman of 80 years or more in a cohort sampled during active or convalescent COVID-19.

This clone was seen only a few times. The chain links TRBV11-2 to TRBJ2-3; tentative D call: TRBD2 (6 bases). Germline V gene sequence: CDR1 SGHAT, CDR2 FQNNGV. The CDR3 has 18 residues. V gave up 4 bases and J gave up 4 bases, with 24 bases separating them. The CDR3: CASSSRGGSGGASDTQYF. In nucleotides, the CDR3 is TGTGCCAGCAGCTCCCGAGGCGGGTCAGGCGGGGCGTCAGATACGCAGTATTTT.

This clone was counted once. V and J are TRBV18 and TRBJ2-3, with a tentative D call TRBD2 (6 bases). Germline CDR1 and CDR2: KGHSH and LQKENI. Trimming pared 2 bases from V and 7 bases from J, leaving 16 bases between. This CDR3 region has 15 residues. The CDR3 DNA is TGTGCCAGCTCACCAGGGGGAGGAAGCTCGAATACGCAGTATTTT. Translated, it gives CASSPGGGSSNTQYF.

The chain recombines TRBV6-6 with TRBJ2-3; D perhaps matches TRBD2 (5 bases). Germline CDR1 and CDR2: MNHNY and SVGAGI (reference sequence). The V end lost 2 bases, the J end lost 1 base, and 10 bases lay between the germline ends. The CDR3 length is 15 residues. CDR3 loop: CASSYAGLGTDTQYF. Written as DNA, the CDR3 is TGTGCCAGCAGTTACGCTGGACTCGGCACAGATACGCAGTATTTT.

V is TRBV4-2 and J is TRBJ1-2; D is undetermined. CDR3 size: 16 residues. V was clipped by 1 base and J by 3 bases, with 15 bases between them. Germline values: CDR1 LGHNA, CDR2 YNFKEQ. CDR3 sequence reads: CASSQAGLGGDYGYTF. In nucleotides, the CDR3 is TGTGCCAGCAGCCAAGCAGGATTGGGAGGAGACTATGGCTACACCTTC.

The CDR3 reads CASSSTSGGTDTQYF. CDR3 nucleotide sequence: TGTGCCAGCAGTTCAACTAGCGGGGGCACAGATACGCAGTATTTT. The rearrangement joins TRBV6-5 to TRBJ2-3, with 10 bases identical to TRBD2. CDR1 is MNHEY, CDR2 SVGAGI, per germline. V gave up 4 bases and J gave up 1 base; unmatched junction bases: 2. The CDR3 has 15 residues.

The chain links TRBV24-1 to TRBJ1-1, with 10 bases aligning to TRBD1. This CDR3 is built from 16 residues. Trimming removed 0 bases from V and 4 bases from J; junction bases left unmatched: 4. Germline lookup yields CDR1 KGHDR and CDR2 SFDVKD. CDR3 protein: CATSDLLRTGGTEAFF. CDR3 sequence (DNA): TGTGCCACCAGTGATTTGCTGAGGACAGGGGGCACTGAAGCTTTCTTT.

The chain uses TRBV6-6 and TRBJ1-1; D remains ambiguous. The germline gives CDR1 MNHNY, CDR2 SVGAGI (reference sequence). The CDR3 has 15 amino acids. The V end lost 0 bases, the J end lost 0 bases, and 8 bases lay between the germline ends. The CDR3 protein is CASSYSTLMNTEAFF. The CDR3 nucleotides read TGTGCCAGCAGTTACTCGACACTGATGAACACTGAAGCTTTCTTT.

This chain connects TRBV6-5 to TRBJ1-5, with TRBD1 matching 10 bases. The V gene's germline CDR1 is MNHEY and CDR2 SVGAGI. After removal of 10 bases from V and 3 bases from J, the junction contained 6 bases not matched to a gene. This CDR3 is 14 amino acids long. Here the CDR3 reads CAIRGTGDNQPQHF. The CDR3 nucleotides are TGTGCCATCCGTGGGACAGGGGACAATCAGCCCCAGCATTTT.

This clone was observed at least ten times. The J gene is TRBJ1-3, the V gene TRBV28; a weak D match, TRBD1 (5 bases). Trimming shortened V by 2 bases and J by 6 bases, and 8 bases separated the two germline ends. Germline CDR1 reads MDHEN; CDR2 reads SYDVKM. The CDR3 covers 13 residues. The CDR3 here is CASSLIGVNTIYF. In DNA, the CDR3 is TGTGCCAGCAGTTTAATAGGGGTAAACACCATATATTTT.

The chain employs TRBV6-5 and TRBJ2-7; TRBD1 matches 7 bases. The CDR3 spans 14 residues. V shed 6 bases and J 6 bases; nucleotides not matched to a gene: 11. Germline CDR1 MNHEY, CDR2 SVGAGI. The CDR3 reads CASRGGHKSGEQYV. CDR3 nucleotide sequence: TGTGCCAGCAGAGGGGGCCACAAATCGGGCGAGCAGTACGTC.

This CDR3 is CASTGGSGYTF. The CDR3 coding sequence is TGTGCCAGCACTGGGGGGAGTGGCTACACCTTC. The V call is TRBV2, the J call TRBJ1-2; possibly TRBD1 for D (5 bases). The germline V gene encodes CDR1 SNHLY and CDR2 FYNNEI. V lost 7 bases, J lost 7 bases, and 10 bases lay in between. The CDR3 is 11 amino acids.

The CDR3 protein is CASSQVLLVETQYF. The CDR3 nucleotides are TGCGCCAGCAGCCAAGTTCTCCTAGTGGAGACCCAGTACTTC. The chain links TRBV4-1 to TRBJ2-5; unclear D gene. The V end was cut by 1 base, the J end by 5 bases, with 11 bases between. CDR1 MGHRA and CDR2 YSYEKL come from the germline V gene. The CDR3 is 14 residues long.

The chain joins TRBV5-1 to TRBJ1-2; TRBD1 agrees at 8 bases. CDR3 length: 18 amino acids. Per germline, CDR1 SGHRS and CDR2 YFSETQ. Unmatched junction bases numbered 18, after V lost 0 bases and J lost 8 bases. DNA for the CDR3: TGCGCCAGCAGCTTGGTTACAGGGGGGACCCCTGCCTCTGGGGGCTACACCTTC. Translation: CASSLVTGGTPASGGYTF.